This T cell receptor (beta chain) derives from a study of cytomegalovirus exposure and HLA in healthy donors. PCR primers comprised 60 Vbeta and 13 Jbeta primers. Here immunoSEQ multiplex PCR was the method, and the copy in TCRdb shows in-frame clones only, minus some. The sample lists roughly 190,000 clones, roughly four fifths occurring once. The CDR3 sequence is 14 residues long. Looked up from germline, CDR1 is SNHLY and CDR2 is FYNNEI. V gave up 8 bases and J gave up 0 bases, with 11 bases separating them. The chain has TRBV2 and TRBJ2-1; possible D gene TRBD2, 5 bases. This TCR was recovered from a woman between 25 and 40 years old in good health and CMV-seropositive. The sample was PBMCs. As DNA, the CDR3 is TGTGCCAGCGTAGCGTTTAGCTCCTACAATGAGCAGTTCTTC. It yields the protein CASVAFSSYNEQFF.